This T cell receptor beta chain was recorded in a study of shared clonotypes between healthy human individuals. As for the study in general: The cohort comprised a couple of women and a few men. Their ages spanned 18 to 49 years. Study-wide findings and caveats: Non-shared clonotypes had lower generation probabilities than those shared by all four donors. Read depth was anticipated to influence clonotype sharing among donors.

Profiled with immunoSEQ multiplex PCR; TCRdb holds only in-frame clones, not every one. This table holds 2 million to 2.5 million clones, approximately 96% found once. The sample holds one count of this clone. Its antigen is as yet unknown. The sample carries other DNA sequences with the same CDR3. Sequencing was performed on naive CD4+ T cells sorted from blood. As to subset: CD45RA+ positively selected. The TCR comes from a man between 18 and 35 years old in good health.

CDR3 amino acids: CASSRAEDYEQYF. CDR3 bases: TGTGCCAGCTCAAGGGCGGAGGACTACGAGCAGTACTTC. This chain links TRBV18 with TRBJ2-7; the D gene is possibly TRBD2 (5 bases). Germline loops: CDR1 KGHSH, CDR2 LQKENI. Trimming stripped 5 bases from V and 3 bases from J, with 11 bases between. The CDR3 runs 13 residues.